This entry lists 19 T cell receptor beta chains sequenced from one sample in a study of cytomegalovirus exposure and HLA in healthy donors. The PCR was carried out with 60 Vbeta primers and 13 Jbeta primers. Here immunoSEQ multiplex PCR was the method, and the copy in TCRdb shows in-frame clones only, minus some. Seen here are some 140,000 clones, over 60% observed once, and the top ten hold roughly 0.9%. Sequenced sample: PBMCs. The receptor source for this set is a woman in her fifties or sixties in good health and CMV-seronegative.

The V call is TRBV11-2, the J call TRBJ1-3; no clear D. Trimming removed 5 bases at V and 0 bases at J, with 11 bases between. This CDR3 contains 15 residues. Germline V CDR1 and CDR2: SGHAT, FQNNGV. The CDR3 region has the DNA TGTGCCAGCAGCGCCGATGGACTCTCTGGAAACACCATATATTTT. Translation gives CASSADGLSGNTIYF.

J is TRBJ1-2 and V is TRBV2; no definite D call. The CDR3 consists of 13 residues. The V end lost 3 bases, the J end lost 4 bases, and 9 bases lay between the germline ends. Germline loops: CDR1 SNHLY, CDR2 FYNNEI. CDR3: CASSDGVTYGYTF. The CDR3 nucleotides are TGTGCCAGCAGTGACGGAGTTACCTATGGCTACACCTTC. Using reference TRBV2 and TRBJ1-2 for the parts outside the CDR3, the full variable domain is EPEVTQTPSHQVTQMGQEVILRCVPISNHLYFYWYRQILGQKVEFLVSFYNNEISEKSEIFDDQFSVERPDGSNFTLKIRSTKLEDSAMYFCASSDGVTYGYTFGSGTRLTVV.

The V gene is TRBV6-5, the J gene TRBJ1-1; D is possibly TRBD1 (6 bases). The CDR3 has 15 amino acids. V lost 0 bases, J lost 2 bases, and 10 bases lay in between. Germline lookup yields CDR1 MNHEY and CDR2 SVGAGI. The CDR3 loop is CASSYSLGGNTEAFF. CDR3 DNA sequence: TGTGCCAGCAGTTACTCGTTAGGGGGTAACACTGAAGCTTTCTTT.

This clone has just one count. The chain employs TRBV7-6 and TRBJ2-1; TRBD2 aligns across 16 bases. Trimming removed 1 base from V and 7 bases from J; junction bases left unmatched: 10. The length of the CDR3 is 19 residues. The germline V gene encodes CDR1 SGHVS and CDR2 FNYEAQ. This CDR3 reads CASSLVLGTSGRAENEQFF. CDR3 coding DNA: TGTGCCAGCAGCTTAGTTTTGGGGACTAGCGGGAGGGCCGAGAATGAGCAGTTCTTC.

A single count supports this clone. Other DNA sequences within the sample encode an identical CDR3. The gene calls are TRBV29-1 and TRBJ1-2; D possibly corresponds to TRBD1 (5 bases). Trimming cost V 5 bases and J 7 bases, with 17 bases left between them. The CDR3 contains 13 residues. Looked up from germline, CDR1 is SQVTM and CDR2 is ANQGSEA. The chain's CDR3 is CSVSSWNQGGYTF. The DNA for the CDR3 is TGCAGCGTTTCTTCTTGGAACCAGGGTGGCTACACCTTC.

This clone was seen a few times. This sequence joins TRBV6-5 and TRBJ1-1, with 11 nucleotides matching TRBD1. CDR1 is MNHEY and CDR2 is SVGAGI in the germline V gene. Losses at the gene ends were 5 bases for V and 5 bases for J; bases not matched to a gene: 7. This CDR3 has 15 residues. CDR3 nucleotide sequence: TGTGCCAGCAGTAGGGACAGGGGGGTGGGTACTGAAGCTTTCTTT. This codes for CASSRDRGVGTEAFF.

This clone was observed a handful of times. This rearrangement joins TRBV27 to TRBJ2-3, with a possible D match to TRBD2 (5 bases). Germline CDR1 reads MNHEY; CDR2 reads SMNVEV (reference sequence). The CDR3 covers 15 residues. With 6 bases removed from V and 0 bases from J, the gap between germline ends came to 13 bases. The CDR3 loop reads CASRPPGVSTDTQYF. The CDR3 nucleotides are TGTGCCAGCAGGCCCCCCGGGGTGAGCACAGATACGCAGTATTTT.

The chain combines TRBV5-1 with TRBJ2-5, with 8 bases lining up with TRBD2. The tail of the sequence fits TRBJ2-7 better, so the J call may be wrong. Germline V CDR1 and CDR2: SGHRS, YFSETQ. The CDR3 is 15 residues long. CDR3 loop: CASSLGGLGGGEQYF. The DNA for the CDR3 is TGCGCCAGCAGCTTGGGGGGACTAGGCGGCGGCGAGCAGTACTTC.

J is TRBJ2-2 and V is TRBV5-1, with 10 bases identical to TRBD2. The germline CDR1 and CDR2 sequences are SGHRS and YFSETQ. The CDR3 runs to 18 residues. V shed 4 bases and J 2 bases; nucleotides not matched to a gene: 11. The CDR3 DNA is TGCGCCAGCAGCGGAGGAATTCTAGCGGGAGTCAACACCGGGGAGCTGTTTTTT. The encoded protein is CASSGGILAGVNTGELFF.

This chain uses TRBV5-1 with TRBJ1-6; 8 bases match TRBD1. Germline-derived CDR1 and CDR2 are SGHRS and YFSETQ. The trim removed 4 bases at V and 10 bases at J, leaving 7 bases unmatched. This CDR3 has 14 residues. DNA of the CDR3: TGCGCCAGCAGCACACAGGGGGACCGATCACCCCTCCACTTT. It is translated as CASSTQGDRSPLHF.

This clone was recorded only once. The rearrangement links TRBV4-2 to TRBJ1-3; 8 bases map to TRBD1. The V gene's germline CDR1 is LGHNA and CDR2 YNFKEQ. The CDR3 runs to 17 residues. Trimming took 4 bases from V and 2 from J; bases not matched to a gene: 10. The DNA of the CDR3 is TGTGCCAGCAGCCCTAAACCCACAGGGGGAACTGGAAACACCATATATTTT. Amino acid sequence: CASSPKPTGGTGNTIYF.

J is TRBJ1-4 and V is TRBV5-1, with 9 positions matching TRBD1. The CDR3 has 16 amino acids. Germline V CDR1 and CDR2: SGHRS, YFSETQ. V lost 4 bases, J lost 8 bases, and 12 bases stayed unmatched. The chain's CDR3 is CASSQTTGTGQEKLFF. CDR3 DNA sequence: TGCGCCAGCAGCCAAACAACGGGGACAGGGCAAGAAAAACTGTTTTTT.

CDR3 nucleotide sequence: TGTGCCAGCAGTATTGGACACGCACTCCGCTACGAGCAGTACTTC. Residues: CASSIGHALRYEQYF. This chain joins TRBV28 and TRBJ2-7; D possibly corresponds to TRBD1 (5 bases). V was pared by 5 bases and J by 3 bases, with 17 bases between. Germline V gene sequence: CDR1 MDHEN, CDR2 SYDVKM. The CDR3 length is 15 residues.

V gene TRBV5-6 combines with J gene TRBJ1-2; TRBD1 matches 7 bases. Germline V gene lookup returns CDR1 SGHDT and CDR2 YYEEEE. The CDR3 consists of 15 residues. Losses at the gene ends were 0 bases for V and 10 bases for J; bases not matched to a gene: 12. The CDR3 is CASSLAGQPRSDYTF. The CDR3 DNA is TGTGCCAGCAGCTTGGCGGGACAGCCCCGGAGCGACTACACCTTC.

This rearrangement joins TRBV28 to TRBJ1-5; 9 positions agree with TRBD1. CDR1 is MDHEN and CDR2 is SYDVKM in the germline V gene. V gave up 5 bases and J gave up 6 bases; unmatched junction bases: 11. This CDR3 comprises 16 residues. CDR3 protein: CASSRTWGQGVQPQHF. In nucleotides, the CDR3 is TGTGCCAGCAGTCGCACCTGGGGACAGGGAGTTCAGCCCCAGCATTTT.

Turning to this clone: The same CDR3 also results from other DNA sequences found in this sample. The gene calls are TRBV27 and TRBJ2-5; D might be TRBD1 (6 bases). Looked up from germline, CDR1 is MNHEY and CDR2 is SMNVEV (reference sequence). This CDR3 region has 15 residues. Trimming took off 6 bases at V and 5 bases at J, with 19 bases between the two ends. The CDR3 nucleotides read TGTGCCAGCAGCACGGACCTATCAGGGGAGGAGACCCAGTACTTC. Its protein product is CASSTDLSGEETQYF.

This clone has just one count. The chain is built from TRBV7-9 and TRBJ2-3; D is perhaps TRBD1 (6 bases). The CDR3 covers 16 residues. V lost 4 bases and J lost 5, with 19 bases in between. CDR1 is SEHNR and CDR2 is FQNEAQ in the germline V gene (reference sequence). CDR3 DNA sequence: TGTGCCAGCAGCTGGCACCAATTCAGGGGCGGAGATACGCAGTATTTT. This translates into CASSWHQFRGGDTQYF. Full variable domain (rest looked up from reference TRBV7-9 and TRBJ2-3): DTGVSQNPRHKITKRGQNVTFRCDPISEHNRLYWYRQTLGQGPEFLTYFQNEAQLEKSRLLSDRFSAERPKGSFSTLEIQRTEQGDSAMYLCASSWHQFRGGDTQYFGPGTRLTVL.

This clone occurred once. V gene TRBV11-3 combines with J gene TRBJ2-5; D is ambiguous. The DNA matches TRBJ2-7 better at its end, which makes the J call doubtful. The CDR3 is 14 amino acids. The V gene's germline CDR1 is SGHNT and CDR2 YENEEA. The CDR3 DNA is TGTGCCAGCAGCTTAGGTCCCAACTCCTACGAGCAGTACTTC. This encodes CASSLGPNSYEQYF.

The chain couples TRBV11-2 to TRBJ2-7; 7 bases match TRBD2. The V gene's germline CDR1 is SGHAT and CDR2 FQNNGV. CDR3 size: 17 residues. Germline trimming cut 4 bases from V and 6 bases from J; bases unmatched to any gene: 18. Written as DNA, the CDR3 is TGTGCCAGCAGCTACATTAGCGGTTTGGGAGGGTTGGGCGAGCAGTACTTC. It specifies CASSYISGLGGLGEQYF.